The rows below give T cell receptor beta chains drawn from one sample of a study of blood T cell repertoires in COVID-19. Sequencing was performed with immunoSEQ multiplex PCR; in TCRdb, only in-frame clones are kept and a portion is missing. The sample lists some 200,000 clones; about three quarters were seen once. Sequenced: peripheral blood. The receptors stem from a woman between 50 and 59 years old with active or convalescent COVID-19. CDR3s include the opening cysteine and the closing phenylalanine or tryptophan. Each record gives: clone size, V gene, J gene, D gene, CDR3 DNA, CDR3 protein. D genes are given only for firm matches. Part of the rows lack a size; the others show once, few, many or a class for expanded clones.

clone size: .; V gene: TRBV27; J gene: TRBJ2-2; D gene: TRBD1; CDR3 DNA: TGTGCCAGCCGGACAGGGGGCTTAGGGGAGCTGTTTTTT; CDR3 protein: CASRTGGLGELFF
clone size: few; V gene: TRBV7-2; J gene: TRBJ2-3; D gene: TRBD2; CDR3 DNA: TGTGCCAGCTCGGGACGAAAAGGGGGACTAGCGGTCACAGATACGCAGTATTTT; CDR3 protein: CASSGRKGGLAVTDTQYF
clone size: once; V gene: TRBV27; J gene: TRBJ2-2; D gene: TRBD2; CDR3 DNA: TGTGCCAGCAGTGCATCTACTAGCGGGTGGGCGAACACCGGGGAGCTGTTTTTT; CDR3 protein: CASSASTSGWANTGELFF
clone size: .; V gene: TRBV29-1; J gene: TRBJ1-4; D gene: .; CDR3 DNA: TGCAGCGTTGGGGGGGGGCCCGAAAAACTGTTTTTT; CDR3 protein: CSVGGGPEKLFF
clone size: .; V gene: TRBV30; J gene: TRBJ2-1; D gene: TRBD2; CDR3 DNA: TGTGCCTGGAGTGGCGGTGGGCTAGCGGGGTTCTTC; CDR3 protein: CAWSGGGLAGFF
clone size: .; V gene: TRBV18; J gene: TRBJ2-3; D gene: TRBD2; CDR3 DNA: TGTGCCAGCTCCCCCTCAGCGGGAAACACAGATACGCAGTATTTT; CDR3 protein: CASSPSAGNTDTQYF
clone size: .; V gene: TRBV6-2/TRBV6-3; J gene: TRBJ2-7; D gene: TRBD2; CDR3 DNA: TGTGCCAGCAGTTACTCGGGGGGGAAATACCCCCAGCAGTACTTC; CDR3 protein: CASSYSGGKYPQQYF
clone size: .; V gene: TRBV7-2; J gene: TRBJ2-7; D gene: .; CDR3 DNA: TGTGCCAGCAGCTTAACGGCGACAGTCCCCTACGAGCAGTACTTC; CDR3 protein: CASSLTATVPYEQYF
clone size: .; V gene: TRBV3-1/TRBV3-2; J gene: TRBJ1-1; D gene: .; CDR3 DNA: TGTGCCAGCAGCCAATACCAGGGTAAATTGGACACTGAAGCTTTCTTT; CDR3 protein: CASSQYQGKLDTEAFF
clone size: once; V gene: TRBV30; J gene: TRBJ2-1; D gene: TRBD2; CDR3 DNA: TGTGCCTGGAGCAAAGGGACTAGCGGGATGTATGAGCAGTTCTTC; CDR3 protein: CAWSKGTSGMYEQFF
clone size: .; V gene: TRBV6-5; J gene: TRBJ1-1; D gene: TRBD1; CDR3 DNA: TGTGCCAGCAGTCTAACAGGGGGCGCGAGCACTGAAGCTTTCTTT; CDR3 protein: CASSLTGGASTEAFF
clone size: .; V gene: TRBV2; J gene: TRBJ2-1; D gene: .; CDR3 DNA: TGTGCCAGCAGTGACCCCCGGGTAGCTTTGGGCAATGAGCAGTTCTTC; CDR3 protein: CASSDPRVALGNEQFF
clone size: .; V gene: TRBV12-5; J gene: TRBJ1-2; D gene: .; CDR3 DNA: TGTGCTAGTGGTTCGAGCGCCGCCTCCTATGGCTACACCTTC; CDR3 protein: CASGSSAASYGYTF
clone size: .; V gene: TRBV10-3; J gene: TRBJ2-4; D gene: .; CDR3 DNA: TGTGCCATCAGCACTCCCAGGGGCGCCGGAGCCAAAAACATTCAGTACTTC; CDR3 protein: CAISTPRGAGAKNIQYF
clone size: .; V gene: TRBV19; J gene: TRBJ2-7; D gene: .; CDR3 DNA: TGTGCCAGTAGTATAGCCAGGGTTCCCTACGAGCAGTACTTC; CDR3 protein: CASSIARVPYEQYF
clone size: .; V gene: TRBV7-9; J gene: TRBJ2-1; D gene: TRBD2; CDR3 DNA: TGTGCCAGCAGCCCACGGGGGACTAGCGGCCGCAGCGATGAGCAGTTCTTC; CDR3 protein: CASSPRGTSGRSDEQFF
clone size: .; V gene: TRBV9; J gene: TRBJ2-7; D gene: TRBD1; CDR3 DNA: TGTGCCAGCAGCGCCCAACAGGGGTCCTACGAGCAGTACTTC; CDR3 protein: CASSAQQGSYEQYF
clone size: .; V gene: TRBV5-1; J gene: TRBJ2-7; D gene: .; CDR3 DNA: TGCGCCAGCAGCTTGGAGGCAGGACTGGCCTACGAGCAGTACTTC; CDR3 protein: CASSLEAGLAYEQYF
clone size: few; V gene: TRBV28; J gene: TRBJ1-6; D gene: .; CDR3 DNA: TGTGCCAGCAGTTTAGGGGGGGCGCGAAATTCACCCCTCCACTTT; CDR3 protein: CASSLGGARNSPLHF
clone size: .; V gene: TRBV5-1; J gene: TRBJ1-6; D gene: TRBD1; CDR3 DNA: TGCGCCAGCAGCTTGGTTGGGACAGGGGGCTTTTCACCCCTCCACTTT; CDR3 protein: CASSLVGTGGFSPLHF
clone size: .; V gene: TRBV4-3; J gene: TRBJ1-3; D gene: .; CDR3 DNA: TGCGCCAGCAGCCAAGGATTCTTCCGCAGTAAAGGAAACACCATATATTTT; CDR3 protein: CASSQGFFRSKGNTIYF
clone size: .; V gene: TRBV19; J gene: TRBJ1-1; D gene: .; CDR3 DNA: TGTGCCAGTAGTATCCTGGCAGGGAGGGGTACTGAAGCTTTCTTT; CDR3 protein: CASSILAGRGTEAFF
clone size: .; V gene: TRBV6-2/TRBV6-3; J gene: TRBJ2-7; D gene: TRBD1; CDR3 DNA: TGTGCCAGCAGTAACAGACAGGGGGCGGTCAGCGGGATCGTGTACGAGCAGTACTTC; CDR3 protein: CASSNRQGAVSGIVYEQYF
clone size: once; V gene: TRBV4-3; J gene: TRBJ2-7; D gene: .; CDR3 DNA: TGCGCCAGCAGCCAAGTCTCCCCCGGGACAATCCCCTACGAGCAGTACTTC; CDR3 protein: CASSQVSPGTIPYEQYF
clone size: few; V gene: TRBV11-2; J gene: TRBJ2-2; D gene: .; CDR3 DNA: TGTGCCAGCAGCTTAGATCAGGCAGGGGGGCATCGGGAGCTGTTTTTT; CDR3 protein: CASSLDQAGGHRELFF
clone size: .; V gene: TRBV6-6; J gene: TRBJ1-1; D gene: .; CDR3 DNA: TGTGCCAGCAGTTATTCGGAGGGTAATGCTGAAGCTTTCTTT; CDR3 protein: CASSYSEGNAEAFF
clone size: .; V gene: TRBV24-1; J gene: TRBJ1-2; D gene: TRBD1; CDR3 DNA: TGTGCCACCAGTGATTCCCGACAGGGGAGGTATGGCTACACCTTC; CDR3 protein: CATSDSRQGRYGYTF
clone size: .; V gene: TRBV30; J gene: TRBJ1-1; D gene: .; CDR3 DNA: TGTGCCTGGCTGACACCTACCCCACGGCGAGCTTTCTTT; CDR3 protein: CAWLTPTPRRAFF